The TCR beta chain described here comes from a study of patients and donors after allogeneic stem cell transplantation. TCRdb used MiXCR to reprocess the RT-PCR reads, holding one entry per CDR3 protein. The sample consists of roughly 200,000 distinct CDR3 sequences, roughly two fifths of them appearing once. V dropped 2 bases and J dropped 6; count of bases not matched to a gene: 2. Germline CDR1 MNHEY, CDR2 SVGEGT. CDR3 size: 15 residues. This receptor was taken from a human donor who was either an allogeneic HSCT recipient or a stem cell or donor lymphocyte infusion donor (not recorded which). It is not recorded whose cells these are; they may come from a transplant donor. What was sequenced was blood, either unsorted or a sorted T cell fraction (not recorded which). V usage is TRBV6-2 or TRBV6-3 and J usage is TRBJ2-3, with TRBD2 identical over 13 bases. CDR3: CASSYGLAGVDTQYF. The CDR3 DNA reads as TGTGCCAGCAGTTACGGACTAGCGGGAGTGGATACGCAGTATTTT.